This TCR beta chain was sequenced in a study of CXCR3-negative and CXCR3-positive naive CD8 T cells. Whole-study results and caveats: CXCR3-negative naive cells had less hydrophobic TRB CDR3s than did CXCR3-positive naive cells.

Germline CDR1 SSHAT, CDR2 FNYEAQ (reference sequence). This CDR3 has 16 residues. The sorter processed each CD8+ T cell subset in triplicate at 250,000 to 300,000 cells apiece. Among CD8+ T cells, naive ones were CD45RO-CCR7+CD27+CD95-. With respect to this clonotype: Its antigen is unidentified.

The study made its TRB cDNA libraries by 5' RACE, adding UMI labels. TCRdb derives one entry per CDR3 protein from the 5' RACE reads, leaving out DNA. This sample contains about 98,000 distinct CDR3 sequences. The origin of this receptor is a human donor in good health. Some clones in this sample may be carry-over from other donors' samples. Sequencing was performed on naive CXCR3+ CD8+ T cells from blood. Sample subset: CD45RO-CCR7+CD27+CD95- naive CD8+ T cells expressing CXCR3 (TNR3+). V usage is TRBV7-7 and J usage is TRBJ2-2; TCRdb names TRBD1, which stays unverified in the absence of DNA. CDR3 residues: CASSAPGQVFTGELFF.